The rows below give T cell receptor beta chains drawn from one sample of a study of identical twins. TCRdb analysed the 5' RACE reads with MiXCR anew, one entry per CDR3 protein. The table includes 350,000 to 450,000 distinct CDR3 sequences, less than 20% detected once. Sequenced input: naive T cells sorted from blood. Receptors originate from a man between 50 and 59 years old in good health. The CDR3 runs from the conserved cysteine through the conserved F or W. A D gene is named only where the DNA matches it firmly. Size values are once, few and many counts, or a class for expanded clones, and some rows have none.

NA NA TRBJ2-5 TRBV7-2 TGTGCCAGCAGCTTAGTTCATGGACAAGAGACCCAGTACTTC CASSLVHGQETQYF
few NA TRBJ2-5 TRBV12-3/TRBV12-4 TGTGCCAGCTCCCACCGTGGGATGGAGACCCAGTACTTC CASSHRGMETQYF
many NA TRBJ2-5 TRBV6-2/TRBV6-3 TGTGCCAGCAGTTCCCCCCGGGCCAGAGGGTGGGAGACCCAGTACTTC CASSSPRARGWETQYF
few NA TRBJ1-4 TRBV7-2 TGTGCCAGCAGATCCCGAGGAACTAATGAAAAACTGTTTTTT CASRSRGTNEKLFF
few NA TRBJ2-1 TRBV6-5 TGTGCCAGCAGTTACGGAGGCTCTCGTCACAATGAGCAGTTCTTC CASSYGGSRHNEQFF
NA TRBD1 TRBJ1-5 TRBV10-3 TGTGCCCCATCAGCCCCCGGGACAGGGGCCTGTTATAGCAATCAGCCCCAGCATTTT CAPSAPGTGACYSNQPQHF
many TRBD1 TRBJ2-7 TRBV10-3 TGTGCCATCAGTGATAAACCGGGACAGGGCCCATACGAGCAGTACTTC CAISDKPGQGPYEQYF
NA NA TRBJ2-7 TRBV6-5 TGTGCCAGCAGTTACTCTCCGCGGCAGGGCTGGGAGCAGTACTTC CASSYSPRQGWEQYF
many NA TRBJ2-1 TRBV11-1 TGTGCCAGCAGCTTAGCGTTATGGCTAGCAGCTACCTACAATGAGCAGTTCTTC CASSLALWLAATYNEQFF
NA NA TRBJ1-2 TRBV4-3 TGCGCCAGCAGCCAAGATTATGGGGCGACAAGTGGCTACACCTTC CASSQDYGATSGYTF
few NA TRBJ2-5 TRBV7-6 TGTGCCAGCAGCCACCTCGGGGGAGGAGAGACCCAGTACTTC CASSHLGGGETQYF
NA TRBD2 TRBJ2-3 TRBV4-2 TGTGCCAGCAGCCAACGGGGGGTTAGCACAGATACGCAGTATTTT CASSQRGVSTDTQYF
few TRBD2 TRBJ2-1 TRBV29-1 TGCAGCGTTGAATCCCGGACTAGCTCCTACAATGAGCAGTTCTTC CSVESRTSSYNEQFF
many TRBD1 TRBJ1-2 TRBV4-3 TGCGCCAGCAGCCACCTTGACAGGGCGCGTGGCTACACCTTC CASSHLDRARGYTF
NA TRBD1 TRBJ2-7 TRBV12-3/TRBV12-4 TGTGCCAGCAGCAGGACAGGGGTGGACGAGCAGTACTTC CASSRTGVDEQYF
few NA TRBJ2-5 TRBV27 TGTGCCAGCAGTCCCAATGGGGAGACCCAGTACTTC CASSPNGETQYF